The 27 T cell receptor beta chains given below trace back to one sample, sequenced in a study of T cell responses to AZD1222 COVID-19 vaccine. Generated by immunoSEQ multiplex PCR, the TCRdb table keeps only in-frame clones and is missing some. The data show 140,000 or so clones, roughly 93% seen once. Source: peripheral blood, taken 28 days after the second AZD1222 dose. The receptors were sampled from an adult who received the AZD1222 COVID-19 vaccine.

The chain joins TRBV30 to TRBJ1-1; D gene uncertain. Germline V gene sequence: CDR1 GTSNPN, CDR2 SVGIG (reference sequence). The ends were cut back, 3 bases at V and 1 base at J, with 12 bases in the middle. The CDR3 is 14 residues long. The DNA of the CDR3 is TGTGCCTGGAGCGAAGGGATACGGAACACTGAAGCTTTCTTT. Protein product: CAWSEGIRNTEAFF. The full variable domain, completed using reference TRBV30 and TRBJ1-1, is SQTIHQWPATLVQPVGSPLSLECTVEGTSNPNLYWYRQAAGRGLQLLFYSVGIGQISSEVPQNLSASRPQDRQFILSSKKLLLSDSGFYLCAWSEGIRNTEAFFGQGTRLTVV.

The rearrangement joins TRBV21-1 to TRBJ1-5. TRBV21-1 is a known pseudogene. CDR3 size: 18 residues. DNA of the CDR3: TGTGCCAGCAGCAAAGCGGTTGTGGGTGGCAGGGGGGGTCAGCCCCAGCATTTT. This sequence encodes CASSKAVVGGRGGQPQHF.

The rearrangement uses TRBV29-1 and TRBJ2-7; 13 bases align to TRBD2. Germline assignment: CDR1 SQVTM and CDR2 ANQGSEA. This CDR3 region has 14 residues. Unmatched junction bases numbered 4, after V lost 6 bases and J lost 2 bases. The CDR3 nucleotides are TGCAGCGTGGCCGGGACTAGCGGGGCCTACGAGCAGTACTTC. Translating gives CSVAGTSGAYEQYF.

The chain uses TRBV19 and TRBJ1-6; 8 bases are a match to TRBD1. Germline V gene data show CDR1 as LNHDA and CDR2 as SQIVND (reference sequence). This CDR3 is built from 15 residues. After removal of 3 bases from V and 10 bases from J, the junction contained 8 bases not matched to a gene. CDR3 nucleotides: TGTGCCAGTAGTATGCGGGACAGGAGTTCCTCACCCCTCCACTTT. Residues: CASSMRDRSSSPLHF.

The V and J genes are TRBV29-1 and TRBJ2-1; no clear D gene. With 5 bases removed from V and 4 bases from J, the gap between germline ends came to 15 bases. This CDR3 comprises 14 residues. CDR1 is SQVTM, CDR2 ANQGSEA, per germline. CDR3 in DNA: TGCAGCGTTCTCCCGACAAACAGTTACAATGAGCAGTTCTTC. Its protein is CSVLPTNSYNEQFF.

The chain couples TRBV19 to TRBJ1-5; D is undetermined. CDR3 length: 14 residues. Deletions cut 4 bases from V and 12 bases from J, with 19 bases between. Germline loops: CDR1 LNHDA, CDR2 SQIVND (reference sequence). The CDR3 protein is CASSRGGFWEFQHF. Written as DNA, the CDR3 is TGTGCCAGTAGTAGGGGAGGGTTTTGGGAATTCCAGCATTTT.

This clone has a single count. The V gene is TRBV5-4, the J gene TRBJ1-1; D may be TRBD1 (6 bases). V was pared by 0 bases and J by 4 bases, with 13 bases between. The CDR3 loop spans 15 amino acids. Germline CDR1 is SGHNT and CDR2 is YYREEE (reference sequence). CDR3 in amino acids: CASSLGGAGFTEAFF. Written as DNA, the CDR3 is TGTGCCAGCAGCTTGGGGGGGGCCGGGTTCACTGAAGCTTTCTTT.

For the CDR3, the DNA is TGTGCCAGCAGCTTTTCGGGGTTGGAAAACATTCAGTACTTC. This gives the protein CASSFSGLENIQYF. The V and J genes are TRBV5-4 and TRBJ2-4; D might be TRBD2 (5 bases). From germline, CDR1 is SGHNT and CDR2 YYREEE (reference sequence). The V end was cut by 2 bases, the J end by 5 bases, with 11 bases between. This CDR3 comprises 14 residues.

The CDR3 loop is CASSGGTSVFSEQYF. The CDR3 DNA reads TGTGCCAGCAGCGGGGGGACTAGTGTATTTTCCGAGCAGTACTTC. V and J are TRBV11-2 and TRBJ2-7, with 8 bases matching TRBD2. The V segment lost 5 bases and the J segment 6 bases; nucleotides outside the gene matches: 12. This CDR3 is 15 amino acids long. CDR1 and CDR2 (germline): SGHAT, FQNNGV.

The chain recombines TRBV7-8 with TRBJ1-4, with D possibly matching TRBD1 (5 bases). CDR3 length: 14 residues. V gave up 4 bases and J gave up 4 bases, with 10 bases separating them. Looked up from germline, CDR1 is SGHVS and CDR2 is FQNEAQ. CDR3 protein: CASSWGSFNEKLFF. As DNA, the CDR3 is TGTGCCAGCAGCTGGGGCAGTTTTAATGAAAAACTGTTTTTT. The full variable domain, rest sourced from reference TRBV7-8 and TRBJ1-4, is GAGVSQSPRYKVAKRGQDVALRCDPISGHVSLFWYQQALGQGPEFLTYFQNEAQLDKSGLPSDRFFAERPEGSVSTLKIQRTQQEDSAVYLCASSWGSFNEKLFFGSGTQLSVL.

This chain links TRBV7-8 with TRBJ1-2; D call uncertain. Trimming left V 8 bases short and J 6 bases short, with 16 bases between. The germline V gene encodes CDR1 SGHVS and CDR2 FQNEAQ. This CDR3 is 13 amino acids long. CDR3 coding DNA: TGTGCCAGCTCTTCGGACCGAGAACATGGCTACACCTTC. It yields the protein CASSSDREHGYTF.

The V call is TRBV7-9, the J call TRBJ2-5; 10 positions match TRBD1. Germline-derived CDR1 and CDR2 are SEHNR and FQNEAQ (reference sequence). The CDR3 spans 16 residues. The V and J ends lost 4 bases and 1 base, in that order; junction bases with no gene match: 6. The CDR3 here is CASSSSDRGTQETQYF. The CDR3 nucleotides are TGTGCCAGCAGCTCATCGGACAGGGGGACCCAAGAGACCCAGTACTTC. Full variable domain (rest looked up from reference TRBV7-9 and TRBJ2-5): DTGVSQNPRHKITKRGQNVTFRCDPISEHNRLYWYRQTLGQGPEFLTYFQNEAQLEKSRLLSDRFSAERPKGSFSTLEIQRTEQGDSAMYLCASSSSDRGTQETQYFGPGTRLLVL.

This chain uses TRBV10-2 with TRBJ1-6; 10 bases line up with TRBD1. The germline V gene has CDR1 WSHSY and CDR2 SAAADI. The CDR3 runs to 17 residues. V was pared by 4 bases and J by 6 bases, with 9 bases of the junction left unmatched. The CDR3 nucleotides are TGCGCCAGCAGTGGGGACAGGGGTTCAAGGGGTAATTCACCCCTCCACTTT. This codes for CASSGDRGSRGNSPLHF.

The V gene is TRBV7-2, the J gene TRBJ2-1; no firm D call. Germline CDR1 SGHTA, CDR2 FQGNSA. This CDR3 comprises 14 residues. V was trimmed by 2 bases and J by 0 bases, leaving 5 bases between them. This CDR3 is CASSLSSSYNEQFF. As DNA, the CDR3 is TGTGCCAGCAGCTTAAGCAGCTCCTACAATGAGCAGTTCTTC.

V is TRBV18 and J is TRBJ1-3, with D perhaps matching TRBD1 (5 bases). This CDR3 is 17 amino acids long. The V gene's germline CDR1 is KGHSH and CDR2 LQKENI. Deletions cut 4 bases from V and 0 bases from J, with 16 bases between. In nucleotides, the CDR3 is TGTGCCAGCTCACGTACCGGGGCCTTAAGCTCTGGAAACACCATATATTTT. Translated: CASSRTGALSSGNTIYF.

In its sample, this clone was seen once. This chain connects TRBV5-6 to TRBJ1-5; D might be TRBD1 (5 bases). With 1 base removed from V and 5 bases from J, the gap between germline ends came to 10 bases. This CDR3 has 14 amino acids. CDR1 and CDR2 (germline): SGHDT, YYEEEE. CDR3 sequence reads: CASSLWGGDQPQHF. The CDR3 DNA reads as TGTGCCAGCAGCTTGTGGGGGGGGGATCAGCCCCAGCATTTT.

This sequence joins TRBV12-3 or TRBV12-4 and TRBJ1-1; 7 nucleotides agree with TRBD1. CDR3 length: 11 amino acids. V gave up 7 bases and J gave up 6 bases; unmatched junction bases: 2. CDR3: CASKQGAEAFF. The CDR3 region has the DNA TGTGCCAGCAAGCAGGGGGCTGAAGCTTTCTTT.

V and J are TRBV19 and TRBJ1-1; D is possibly TRBD1 (6 bases). V shed 4 bases and J shed 8 bases, with 11 bases lying between them. The germline gives CDR1 LNHDA, CDR2 SQIVND (reference sequence). The CDR3 is made up of 12 amino acids. The CDR3 protein is CASSTYREEAFF. The CDR3 DNA sequence: TGTGCCAGTAGTACCTACAGGGAGGAAGCTTTCTTT. Variable domain in full (rest from reference TRBV19 and TRBJ1-1): DGGITQSPKYLFRKEGQNVTLSCEQNLNHDAMYWYRQDPGQGLRLIYYSQIVNDFQKGDIAEGYSVSREKKESFPLTVTSAQKNPTAFYLCASSTYREEAFFGQGTRLTVV.

This clone has a single count. V gene TRBV3-1 (or the pseudogene TRBV3-2) combines with J gene TRBJ1-1, with D hard to call. The CDR3 totals 15 residues. Germline CDR1 LGHDT, CDR2 YNNKEL (reference sequence). Trimming took off 7 bases at V and 4 bases at J, with 19 bases between the two ends. CDR3 nucleotides: TGTGCCAGCACCCGGGGAACCGGCAGAAGCACTGAAGCTTTCTTT. This codes for CASTRGTGRSTEAFF.

V and J are TRBV11-2 and TRBJ2-7; 9 bases align to TRBD2. CDR3 size: 14 residues. V shed 5 bases and J 4 bases; nucleotides not matched to a gene: 6. In germline, CDR1 is SGHAT, CDR2 FQNNGV. The CDR3 bases are TGTGCCAGCAGCATTAGCGGGAGAGTATACGAGCAGTACTTC. Its protein is CASSISGRVYEQYF. The full variable domain, its missing parts supplied by reference TRBV11-2 and TRBJ2-7, is EAGVAQSPRYKIIEKRQSVAFWCNPISGHATLYWYQQILGQGPKLLIQFQNNGVVDDSQLPKDRFSAERLKGVDSTLKIQPAKLEDSAVYLCASSISGRVYEQYFGPGTRLTVT.

The gene calls are TRBV6-5 and TRBJ1-3; 8 bases align to TRBD1. The CDR3 has 15 residues. J was trimmed by 4 bases and V by 6 bases; bases with no gene match: 8. CDR1 is MNHEY, CDR2 SVGAGI, per germline. CDR3 coding DNA: TGTGCCAGCAGGCGACGGACAGGGCTCGGAAACACCATATATTTT. Translation: CASRRRTGLGNTIYF.

The chain has TRBV18 and TRBJ2-7; no firm D call. Germline loops: CDR1 KGHSH, CDR2 LQKENI. The CDR3 sequence is 15 residues long. V was trimmed by 2 bases and J by 3 bases, leaving 14 bases between them. This CDR3 is CASSPDPGPIYEQYF. The CDR3 DNA reads TGTGCCAGCTCACCAGACCCCGGTCCTATCTACGAGCAGTACTTC.

The V gene is TRBV6-1, the J gene TRBJ1-4; 7 bases are shared with TRBD1. Germline V gene sequence: CDR1 MNHNS, CDR2 SASEGT. The CDR3 sequence is 15 residues long. Germline trimming cut 3 bases from V and 7 bases from J; bases unmatched to any gene: 8. CDR3 bases: TGTGCCAGCAGTGAGAGGAGGGGGCGCTTTGAAAAACTGTTTTTT. It is translated as CASSERRGRFEKLFF.

CDR3 sequence: CSVGAGNGYTF. The CDR3 region has the DNA TGCAGCGTTGGGGCGGGGAACGGCTACACCTTC. The rearrangement links TRBV29-1 to TRBJ1-2; D is unclear. CDR1 SQVTM and CDR2 ANQGSEA come from the germline V gene. V was shortened by 4 bases and J by 8 bases, with 11 bases between the two germline ends. The CDR3 covers 11 residues.

The rearrangement links TRBV12-5 to TRBJ1-5; 7 bases fit TRBD1. V shed 5 bases, J shed 4 bases, and the junction held 5 bases outside the gene matches. Germline assignment: CDR1 LGHNT and CDR2 FRNRAP. This CDR3 region has 14 residues. The CDR3 DNA follows: TGTGCTAGTGGTACGGGACAGCCGAATCAGCCCCAGCATTTT. Translating it yields CASGTGQPNQPQHF.

This clone has a handful of counts. The rearrangement joins TRBV6-5 to TRBJ1-5; D possibly corresponds to TRBD1 (5 bases). Trimming took off 6 bases at V and 4 bases at J, with 10 bases between the two ends. CDR1 and CDR2 from the germline V gene are MNHEY and SVGAGI. The CDR3 consists of 13 residues. The CDR3 coding sequence is TGTGCCAGCAGCCTCGGACAAAATCAGCCCCAGCATTTT. Translated: CASSLGQNQPQHF.

The J gene is TRBJ2-5, the V gene TRBV11-2; tentatively, D is TRBD1 (7 bases). CDR1 is SGHAT, CDR2 FQNNGV, per germline. This CDR3 contains 14 residues. Trimming removed 3 bases at V and 7 bases at J, with 15 bases between. CDR3 loop: CASSFLQGGGTQYF. The CDR3, as DNA: TGTGCCAGCAGCTTTCTCCAGGGGGGCGGGACCCAGTACTTC.